This T cell receptor (beta chain) was recovered during a study of T cells in Graves' hyperthyroidism and ophthalmopathy. This clonotype came up many times. Researchers amplified the TCR beta CDR3 regions from RNA transcripts. Carried out on the TCR CDR3, a first-round RT-PCR used the HTBI primer set. Using its own MiXCR run on the multiplex PCR reads, TCRdb lists one record per CDR3 protein. The sample records approximately 720,000 distinct CDR3 sequences, around a sixth being singletons. CDR3 length equals 16 residues. V trimming: 3 bases; J trimming: 3 bases; junction bases outside the gene matches: 8. Per the germline V gene, CDR1 is DFQATT and CDR2 is SNEGSKA (reference sequence).

Sequencing was done on a sample of blood. The clonotype was recovered from a woman in her 50s with Graves' hyperthyroidism that later progressed to Graves' ophthalmopathy. The chain links TRBV20-1 to TRBJ2-2; 9 nucleotides align to TRBD2. The CDR3 nucleotides read TGCAGTGCTAGGGACATAGCGGGGGTACACACCGGGGAGCTGTTTTTT. Translation gives CSARDIAGVHTGELFF.